What follows describes a single T cell receptor (beta chain). TCRdb's table, derived via immunoSEQ multiplex PCR, lists solely in-frame clones and lacks some. The data show about 120,000 clones, 80% to 90% seen once. CDR1 and CDR2 from the germline V gene are SGHNT and YYREEE (reference sequence). Unmatched junction bases numbered 6, after V lost 4 bases and J lost 1 base. There are 15 residues in the CDR3. These data originate in a study of control samples from healthy donors and cancer patients. The clonotype comes from a man in his thirties or forties in good health. Sequenced input: blood. This rearrangement joins TRBV5-4 to TRBJ2-7; 9 bases map to TRBD1. The CDR3 bases are TGTGCCAGCAGCGGATACAGGGGGCAGTCCTACGAGCAGTACGTC. This sequence encodes CASSGYRGQSYEQYV.